The 18 T cell receptor beta chains given below trace back to one sample, sequenced in a study of PD-L1 blockade in urothelial cancer. Produced via immunoSEQ multiplex PCR; TCRdb's table is partial and in-frame only. The sample holds tens of thousands of clones, 84% seen once. Sequenced material: PBMCs, taken around atezolizumab (anti-PD-L1) treatment. The receptors here all came from a man between 65 and 79 years old with urothelial cancer.

This rearrangement joins TRBV11-2 to TRBJ1-5, with 9 bases that match TRBD1. Losses at the gene ends were 2 bases for V and 5 bases for J; bases not matched to a gene: 4. Germline CDR1 SGHAT, CDR2 FQNNGV. The CDR3 covers 15 residues. The CDR3 DNA reads as TGTGCCAGCAGCTTAACAGGGGGCGAGTATCAGCCCCAGCATTTT. Translated, it gives CASSLTGGEYQPQHF.

V usage is TRBV5-1 and J usage is TRBJ2-3; TRBD2 matches 14 bases. Germline V gene lookup returns CDR1 SGHRS and CDR2 YFSETQ. V shed 8 bases, J shed 3 bases, and the junction held 8 bases outside the gene matches. This CDR3 comprises 16 residues. This chain's CDR3 is CASNSGTSGRTDTQYF. CDR3 nucleotides: TGCGCCAGTAACTCCGGGACTAGCGGGAGAACAGATACGCAGTATTTT.

The chain is built from TRBV7-2 and TRBJ2-7, with TRBD1 matching over 9 bases. The V gene end was trimmed by 2 bases and the J gene end by 3 bases; junction bases not matched to a gene: 8. The CDR3 is 16 amino acids. From germline, CDR1 is SGHTA and CDR2 FQGNSA. CDR3 DNA sequence: TGTGCCAGCAGCTTAACATTGGGACAGGGTGACTACGAGCAGTACTTC. Its protein is CASSLTLGQGDYEQYF.

A few counts support this clone. V is TRBV5-1 and J is TRBJ1-1; D is unresolved. Germline CDR1 SGHRS, CDR2 YFSETQ. The CDR3 has 12 amino acids. CDR3 protein: CVGGSLNTEAFF. The CDR3 DNA follows: TGCGTGGGAGGCAGCCTGAACACTGAAGCTTTCTTT.

The rearrangement joins TRBV10-3 to TRBJ2-7; D possibly corresponds to TRBD2 (6 bases). Germline lookup yields CDR1 ENHRY and CDR2 SYGVKD. CDR3 length: 18 amino acids. Trimming left V 3 bases short and J 2 bases short, with 23 bases between. The CDR3 bases are TGTGCCATCAGTGACCCAAGACTAGACACGAAGAGCGCCTACGAGCAGTACTTC. It translates to CAISDPRLDTKSAYEQYF.

The CDR3 protein is CSDSWTVNTGELFF. CDR3 bases: TGCAGCGATTCCTGGACAGTAAACACCGGGGAGCTGTTTTTT. The chain carries TRBV29-1 and TRBJ2-2, with D possibly being TRBD1 (6 bases). V gave up 7 bases and J gave up 2 bases, with 14 bases separating them. Germline CDR1 reads SQVTM; CDR2 reads ANQGSEA. The CDR3 has 14 amino acids.

The chain has TRBV10-2 and TRBJ2-7; D ambiguous. Trimming took off 2 bases at V and 4 bases at J, with 9 bases between the two ends. CDR1 and CDR2 (germline): WSHSY, SAAADI. This CDR3 contains 13 residues. CDR3 region: CASSEGHLYEQYF. Here the CDR3 DNA reads TGCGCCAGCAGTGAGGGGCACCTTTACGAGCAGTACTTC.

The sample holds a few counts of this clone. The chain links TRBV28 to TRBJ1-1; 8 bases fit TRBD1. Germline loops: CDR1 MDHEN, CDR2 SYDVKM. This CDR3 is built from 14 residues. After removal of 3 bases from V and 1 base from J, the junction contained 1 base not matched to a gene. This CDR3 reads CASSFGTGNTEAFF. DNA for the CDR3: TGTGCCAGCAGTTTCGGGACAGGGAACACTGAAGCTTTCTTT.

The chain uses TRBV2 and TRBJ1-1, with a tentative D call TRBD1 (5 bases). CDR3 length: 15 residues. V lost 4 bases and J lost 0, with 12 bases in between. Germline V gene sequence: CDR1 SNHLY, CDR2 FYNNEI. CDR3 loop: CASSVDRPMNTEAFF. The DNA for the CDR3 is TGTGCCAGCAGTGTAGACAGACCCATGAACACTGAAGCTTTCTTT.

This clone was recorded only once. This chain links TRBV21-1 with TRBJ2-3; TRBD2, the D gene given by the table, was not confirmed from the DNA. TRBV21-1 is termed a pseudogene. This CDR3 has 16 residues. CDR3 DNA: TGTGCCAGCAGCACCCGGACTAGCGGGAGTTCCTATACGCAGTATTTT. This encodes CASSTRTSGSSYTQYF.

The chain uses TRBV5-1 and TRBJ1-4; tentative D call: TRBD1 (6 bases). The germline V and J ends were trimmed by 2 bases and 5 bases, with 13 bases remaining between them. CDR1 and CDR2 from the germline V gene are SGHRS and YFSETQ. The CDR3 runs to 15 residues. CDR3 residues: CASSFSSRGNEKLFF. For the CDR3, the DNA is TGCGCCAGCAGCTTTTCGAGCAGGGGAAATGAAAAACTGTTTTTT.

This chain's CDR3 is CASSLNLAGAEETQYF. DNA for the CDR3: TGTGCCAGCAGTTTAAACCTAGCGGGAGCAGAGGAGACCCAGTACTTC. The chain combines TRBV28 with TRBJ2-5; 10 bases line up with TRBD2. This CDR3 has 16 amino acids. Germline lookup yields CDR1 MDHEN and CDR2 SYDVKM. Losses at the gene ends were 2 bases for V and 5 bases for J; bases not matched to a gene: 8.

A word on this clone: Other nucleotide sequences from this sample produce the same CDR3. This chain links TRBV4-1 with TRBJ2-5, with TRBD2 identical over 14 bases. Germline loops: CDR1 MGHRA, CDR2 YSYEKL. The CDR3 loop spans 15 amino acids. V shed 1 base and J 5 bases; nucleotides not matched to a gene: 0. For the CDR3, the DNA is TGCGCCAGCAGCCAAGGACTAGCGGGGGGGGAGACCCAGTACTTC. Translation gives CASSQGLAGGETQYF.

V gene TRBV4-1 combines with J gene TRBJ1-1; 9 bases line up with TRBD1. Unmatched junction bases numbered 1, after V lost 1 base and J lost 1 base. CDR3 size: 15 residues. Germline loops: CDR1 MGHRA, CDR2 YSYEKL. The CDR3 DNA reads as TGCGCCAGCAGCCAAGGGGACAGGGAGAACACTGAAGCTTTCTTT. Amino acid sequence: CASSQGDRENTEAFF.

This clone was seen only once. The chain carries TRBV11-2 and TRBJ2-1, with unresolved D. Germline V gene lookup returns CDR1 SGHAT and CDR2 FQNNGV. V lost 3 bases to trimming and J lost 10 bases, with 16 bases between them. CDR3 length: 14 amino acids. CDR3 nucleotide sequence: TGTGCCAGCAGCTTTCTTCCCCTAGTCCAGGAGCAGTTCTTC. Translation gives CASSFLPLVQEQFF.

This clone was recorded only once. The chain employs TRBV18 and TRBJ1-4, with 10 bases aligning to TRBD1. V gave up 3 bases and J gave up 3 bases; unmatched junction bases: 1. The CDR3 contains 15 residues. Germline lookup yields CDR1 KGHSH and CDR2 LQKENI. As DNA, the CDR3 is TGTGCCAGCTCACCCGGACAGGGGGCTAATGAAAAACTGTTTTTT. Amino acid sequence: CASSPGQGANEKLFF. The full variable domain, its missing parts supplied by reference TRBV18 and TRBJ1-4, is NAGVMQNPRHLVRRRGQEARLRCSPMKGHSHVYWYRQLPEEGLKFMVYLQKENIIDESGMPKERFSAEFPKEGPSILRIQQVVRGDSAAYFCASSPGQGANEKLFFGSGTQLSVL.

The rearrangement joins TRBV10-3 to TRBJ1-1; 8 bases match TRBD1. The CDR3 is made up of 14 amino acids. J lost 1 base, V lost 4 bases, and 2 bases had no gene match. The germline CDR1 and CDR2 sequences are ENHRY and SYGVKD. CDR3 region: CAISGQGTNTEAFF. In DNA, the CDR3 is TGTGCCATCAGTGGACAGGGGACGAACACTGAAGCTTTCTTT.

The rearrangement joins TRBV27 to TRBJ2-3; tentative D call: TRBD2 (6 bases). In germline, CDR1 is MNHEY, CDR2 SMNVEV (reference sequence). The CDR3 contains 12 residues. V lost 6 bases to trimming and J lost 4 bases, with 8 bases between them. The CDR3 sequence: CASRGRSDTQYF. The CDR3 DNA reads as TGTGCCAGCAGGGGGAGGTCAGATACGCAGTATTTT.